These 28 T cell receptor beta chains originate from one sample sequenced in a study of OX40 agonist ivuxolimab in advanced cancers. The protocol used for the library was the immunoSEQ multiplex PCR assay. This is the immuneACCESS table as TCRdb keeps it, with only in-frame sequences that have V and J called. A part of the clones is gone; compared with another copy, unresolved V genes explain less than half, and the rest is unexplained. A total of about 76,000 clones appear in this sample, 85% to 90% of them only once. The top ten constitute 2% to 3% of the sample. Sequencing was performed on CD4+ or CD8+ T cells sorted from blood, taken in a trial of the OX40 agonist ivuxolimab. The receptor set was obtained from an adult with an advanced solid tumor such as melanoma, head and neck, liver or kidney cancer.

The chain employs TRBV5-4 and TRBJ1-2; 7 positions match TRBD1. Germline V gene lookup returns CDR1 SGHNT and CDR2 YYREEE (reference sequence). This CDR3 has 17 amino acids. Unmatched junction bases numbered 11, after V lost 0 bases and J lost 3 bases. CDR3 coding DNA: TGTGCCAGCAGCTTGGGGTCTTCGACAGGGAATTACTATGGCTACACCTTC. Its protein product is CASSLGSSTGNYYGYTF.

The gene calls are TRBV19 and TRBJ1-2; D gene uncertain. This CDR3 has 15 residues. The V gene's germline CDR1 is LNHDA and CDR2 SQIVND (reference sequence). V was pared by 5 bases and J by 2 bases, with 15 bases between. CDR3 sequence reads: CASSGIQAANYGYTF. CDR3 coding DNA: TGTGCCAGTAGTGGAATACAAGCTGCCAACTATGGCTACACCTTC.

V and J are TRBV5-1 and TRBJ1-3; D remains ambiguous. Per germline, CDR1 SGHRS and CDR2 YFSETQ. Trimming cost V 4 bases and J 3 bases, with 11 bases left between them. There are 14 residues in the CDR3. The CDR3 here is CASSQGGFGNTIYF. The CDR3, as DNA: TGCGCCAGCAGCCAAGGAGGGTTTGGAAACACCATATATTTT.

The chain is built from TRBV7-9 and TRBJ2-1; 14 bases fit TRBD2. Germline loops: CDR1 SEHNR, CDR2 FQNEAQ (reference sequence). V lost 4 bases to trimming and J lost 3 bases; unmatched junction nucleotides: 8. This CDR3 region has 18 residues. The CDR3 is CASSWTSGGLGLYNEQFF. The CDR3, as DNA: TGTGCCAGCAGCTGGACTAGCGGGGGGCTGGGGCTCTACAATGAGCAGTTCTTC. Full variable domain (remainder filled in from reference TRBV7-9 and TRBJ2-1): DTGVSQNPRHKITKRGQNVTFRCDPISEHNRLYWYRQTLGQGPEFLTYFQNEAQLEKSRLLSDRFSAERPKGSFSTLEIQRTEQGDSAMYLCASSWTSGGLGLYNEQFFGPGTRLTVL.

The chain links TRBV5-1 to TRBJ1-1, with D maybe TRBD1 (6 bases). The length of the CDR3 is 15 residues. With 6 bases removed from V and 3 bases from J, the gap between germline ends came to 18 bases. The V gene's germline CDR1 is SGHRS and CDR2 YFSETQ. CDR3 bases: TGCGCCAGCAACCCCCAACAGGGCCTCGACACTGAAGCTTTCTTT. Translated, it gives CASNPQQGLDTEAFF. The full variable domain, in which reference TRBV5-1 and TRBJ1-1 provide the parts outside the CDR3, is KAGVTQTPRYLIKTRGQQVTLSCSPISGHRSVSWYQQTPGQGLQFLFEYFSETQRNKGNFPGRFSGRQFSNSRSEMNVSTLELGDSALYLCASNPQQGLDTEAFFGQGTRLTVV.

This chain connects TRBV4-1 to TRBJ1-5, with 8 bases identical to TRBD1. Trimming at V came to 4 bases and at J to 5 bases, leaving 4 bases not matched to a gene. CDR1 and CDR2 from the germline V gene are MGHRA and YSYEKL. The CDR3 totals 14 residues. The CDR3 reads CASSPDRGDQPQHF. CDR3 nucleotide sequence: TGCGCCAGCAGCCCTGACAGGGGAGATCAGCCCCAGCATTTT.

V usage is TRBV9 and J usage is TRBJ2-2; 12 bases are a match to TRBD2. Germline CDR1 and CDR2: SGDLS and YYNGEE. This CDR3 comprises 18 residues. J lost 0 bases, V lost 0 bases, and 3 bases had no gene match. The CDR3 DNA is TGTGCCAGCAGCGTAGAACTAGCGGGGGGTCCGAACACCGGGGAGCTGTTTTTT. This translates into CASSVELAGGPNTGELFF. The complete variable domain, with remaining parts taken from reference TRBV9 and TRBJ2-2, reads DSGVTQTPKHLITATGQRVTLRCSPRSGDLSVYWYQQSLDQGLQFLIQYYNGEERAKGNILERFSAQQFPDLHSELNLSSLELGDSALYFCASSVELAGGPNTGELFFGEGSRLTVL.

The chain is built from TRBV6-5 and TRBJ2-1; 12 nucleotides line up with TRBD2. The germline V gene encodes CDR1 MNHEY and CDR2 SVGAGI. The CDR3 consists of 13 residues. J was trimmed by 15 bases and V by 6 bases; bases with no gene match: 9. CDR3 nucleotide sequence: TGTGCCAGCAGGCTTCTAGCGGGGGGGCCTTGGTTCTTC. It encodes CASRLLAGGPWFF.

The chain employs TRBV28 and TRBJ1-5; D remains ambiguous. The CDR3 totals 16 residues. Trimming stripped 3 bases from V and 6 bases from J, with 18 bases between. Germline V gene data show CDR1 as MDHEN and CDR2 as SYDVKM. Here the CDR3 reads CASSFVAGSSIQPQHF. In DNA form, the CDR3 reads TGTGCCAGCAGTTTTGTGGCAGGATCGAGTATTCAGCCCCAGCATTTT. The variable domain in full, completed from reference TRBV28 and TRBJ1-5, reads DVKVTQSSRYLVKRTGEKVFLECVQDMDHENMFWYRQDPGLGLRLIYFSYDVKMKEKGDIPEGYSVSREKKERFSLILESASTNQTSMYLCASSFVAGSSIQPQHFGDGTRLSIL.

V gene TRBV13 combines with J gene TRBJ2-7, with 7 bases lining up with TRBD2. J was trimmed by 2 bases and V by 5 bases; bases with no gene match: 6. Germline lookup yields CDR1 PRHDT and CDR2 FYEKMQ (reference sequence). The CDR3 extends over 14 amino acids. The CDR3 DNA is TGTGCCAGCAGCCCCCGGACTAGTCCCTACGAGCAGTACTTC. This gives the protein CASSPRTSPYEQYF.

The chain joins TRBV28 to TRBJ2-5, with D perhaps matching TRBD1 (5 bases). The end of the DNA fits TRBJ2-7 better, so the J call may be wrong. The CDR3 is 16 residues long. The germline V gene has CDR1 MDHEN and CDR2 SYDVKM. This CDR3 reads CASSLSMGRPAYEQYF. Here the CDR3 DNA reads TGTGCCAGCAGTTTATCTATGGGGCGGCCAGCCTACGAGCAGTACTTC.

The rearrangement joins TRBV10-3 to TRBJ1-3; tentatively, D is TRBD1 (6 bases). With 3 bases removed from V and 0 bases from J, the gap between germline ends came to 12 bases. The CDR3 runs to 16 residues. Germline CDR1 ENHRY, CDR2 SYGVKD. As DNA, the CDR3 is TGTGCCATCAGTGATCGGACAGCCGGCTCTGGAAACACCATATATTTT. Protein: CAISDRTAGSGNTIYF.

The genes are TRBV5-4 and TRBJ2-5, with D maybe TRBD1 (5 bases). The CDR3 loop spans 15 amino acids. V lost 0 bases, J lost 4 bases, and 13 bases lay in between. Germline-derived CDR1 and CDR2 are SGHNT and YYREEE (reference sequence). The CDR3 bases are TGTGCCAGCAGCTTGGTTAAAGGGGCCGGAGAGACCCAGTACTTC. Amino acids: CASSLVKGAGETQYF.

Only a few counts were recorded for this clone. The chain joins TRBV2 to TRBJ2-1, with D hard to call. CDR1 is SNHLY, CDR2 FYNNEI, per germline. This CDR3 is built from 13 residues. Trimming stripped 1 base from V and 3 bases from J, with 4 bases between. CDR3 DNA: TGTGCCAGCAGTGAAGACAGCTACAATGAGCAGTTCTTC. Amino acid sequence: CASSEDSYNEQFF.

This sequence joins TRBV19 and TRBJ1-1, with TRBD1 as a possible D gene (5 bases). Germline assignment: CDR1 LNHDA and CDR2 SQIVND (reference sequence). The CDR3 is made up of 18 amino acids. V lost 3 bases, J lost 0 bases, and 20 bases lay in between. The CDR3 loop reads CASSIGRQGLTLNTEAFF. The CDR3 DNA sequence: TGTGCCAGTAGTATTGGTCGGCAGGGCCTGACGCTGAACACTGAAGCTTTCTTT.

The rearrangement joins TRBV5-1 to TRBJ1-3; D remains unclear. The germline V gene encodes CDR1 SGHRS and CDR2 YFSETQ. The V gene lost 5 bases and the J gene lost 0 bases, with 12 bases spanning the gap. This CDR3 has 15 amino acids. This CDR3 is CASRSDLRSGNTIYF. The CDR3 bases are TGCGCCAGCAGGAGCGACCTCCGCTCTGGAAACACCATATATTTT.

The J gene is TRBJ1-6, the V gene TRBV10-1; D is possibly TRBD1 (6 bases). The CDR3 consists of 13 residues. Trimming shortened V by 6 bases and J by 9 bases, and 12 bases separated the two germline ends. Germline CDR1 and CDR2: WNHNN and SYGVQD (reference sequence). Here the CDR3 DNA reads TGCGCCAGCAGGTCTACAGGGTCTTCACCCCTCCACTTT. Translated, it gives CASRSTGSSPLHF.

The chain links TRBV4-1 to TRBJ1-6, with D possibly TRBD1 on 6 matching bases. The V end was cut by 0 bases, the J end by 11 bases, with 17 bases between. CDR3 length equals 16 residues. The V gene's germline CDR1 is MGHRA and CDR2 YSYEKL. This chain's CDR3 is CASSQDIARGRAPLHF. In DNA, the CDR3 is TGCGCCAGCAGCCAAGATATTGCCAGGGGTCGGGCACCCCTCCACTTT.

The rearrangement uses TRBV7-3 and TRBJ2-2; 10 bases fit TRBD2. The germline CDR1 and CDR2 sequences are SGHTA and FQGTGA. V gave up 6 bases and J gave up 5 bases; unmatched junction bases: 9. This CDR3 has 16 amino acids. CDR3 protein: CASSPSGGLRTGELFF. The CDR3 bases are TGTGCCAGCAGTCCTAGCGGGGGCCTGAGAACCGGGGAGCTGTTTTTT.

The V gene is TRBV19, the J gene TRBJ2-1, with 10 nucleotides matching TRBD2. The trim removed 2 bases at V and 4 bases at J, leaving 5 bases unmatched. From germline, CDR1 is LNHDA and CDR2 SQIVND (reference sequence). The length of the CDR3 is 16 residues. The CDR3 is CASSINSGGPYNEQFF. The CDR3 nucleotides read TGTGCCAGTAGTATAAATAGCGGGGGGCCGTACAATGAGCAGTTCTTC.

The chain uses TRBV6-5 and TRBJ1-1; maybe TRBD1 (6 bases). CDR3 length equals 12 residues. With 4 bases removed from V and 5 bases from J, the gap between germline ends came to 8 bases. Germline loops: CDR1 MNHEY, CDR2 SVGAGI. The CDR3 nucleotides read TGTGCCAGCAGTTCAGGGGCGACTGAAGCTTTCTTT. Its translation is CASSSGATEAFF.

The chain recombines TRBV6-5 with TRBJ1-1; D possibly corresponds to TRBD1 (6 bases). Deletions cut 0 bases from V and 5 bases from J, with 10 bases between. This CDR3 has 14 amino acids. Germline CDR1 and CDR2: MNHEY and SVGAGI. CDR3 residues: CASSYSGTRTEAFF. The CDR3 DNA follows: TGTGCCAGCAGTTACTCGGGGACAAGGACTGAAGCTTTCTTT.

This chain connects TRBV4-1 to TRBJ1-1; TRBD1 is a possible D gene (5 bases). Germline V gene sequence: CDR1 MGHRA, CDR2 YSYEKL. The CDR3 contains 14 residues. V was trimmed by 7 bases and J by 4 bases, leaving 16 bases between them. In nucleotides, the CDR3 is TGCGCCAGCACTGCCCCTACCGGGGGCACTGAAGCTTTCTTT. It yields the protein CASTAPTGGTEAFF.

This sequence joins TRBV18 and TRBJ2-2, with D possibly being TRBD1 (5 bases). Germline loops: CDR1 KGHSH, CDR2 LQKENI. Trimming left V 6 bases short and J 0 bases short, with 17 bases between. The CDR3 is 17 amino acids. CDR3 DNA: TGTGCCAGCTCGTACCAGGGTGAAATTTCGAACACCGGGGAGCTGTTTTTT. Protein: CASSYQGEISNTGELFF. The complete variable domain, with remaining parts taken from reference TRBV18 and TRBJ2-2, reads NAGVMQNPRHLVRRRGQEARLRCSPMKGHSHVYWYRQLPEEGLKFMVYLQKENIIDESGMPKERFSAEFPKEGPSILRIQQVVRGDSAAYFCASSYQGEISNTGELFFGEGSRLTVL.

CDR3 loop: CASSSEGGLGYTF. CDR3 in DNA: TGCGCCAGCAGCTCCGAAGGGGGACTTGGCTACACCTTC. The chain couples TRBV5-1 to TRBJ1-2; TRBD1 is a possible D gene (6 bases). The V end was cut by 3 bases, the J end by 7 bases, with 13 bases between. The CDR3 has 13 amino acids. Germline V gene sequence: CDR1 SGHRS, CDR2 YFSETQ.

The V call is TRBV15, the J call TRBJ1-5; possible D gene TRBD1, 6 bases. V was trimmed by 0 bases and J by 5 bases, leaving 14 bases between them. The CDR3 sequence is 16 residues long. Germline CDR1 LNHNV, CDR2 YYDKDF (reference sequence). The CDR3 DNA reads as TGTGCCACCAGCAGAGATTATCGGGACACCGATCAGCCCCAGCATTTT. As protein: CATSRDYRDTDQPQHF.

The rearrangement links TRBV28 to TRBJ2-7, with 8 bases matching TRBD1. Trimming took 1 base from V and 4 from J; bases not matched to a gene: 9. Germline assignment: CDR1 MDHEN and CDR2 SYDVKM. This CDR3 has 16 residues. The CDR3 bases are TGTGCCAGCAGTTTATTGGGCACAGGGGGTCAATACGAGCAGTACTTC. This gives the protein CASSLLGTGGQYEQYF.

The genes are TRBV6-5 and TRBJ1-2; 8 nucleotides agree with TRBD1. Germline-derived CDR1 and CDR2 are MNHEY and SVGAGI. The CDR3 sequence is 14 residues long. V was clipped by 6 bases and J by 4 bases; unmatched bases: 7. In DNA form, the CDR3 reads TGTGCCAGCAGCTACAGGGGGTCTTTCTATGGCTACACCTTC. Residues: CASSYRGSFYGYTF.